The following is a T cell receptor beta chain sequence with its context. Its antigen is as yet unknown. Just one base apart from a much larger clone, this may be a read error. The entry originates in a study of metastatic and nonmetastatic thyroid tumors. The wider study: Patients with malignant and benign thyroid disease provided blood and tumor or nodule tissue, whose repertoires were compared.

Study-level results: Malignant thyroid tumors reportedly exceeded benign nodules significantly in TCR beta diversity, with the difference appearing in blood and tumor.

The CDR3 spans 14 residues. The germline V gene encodes CDR1 SEHNR and CDR2 FQNEAQ (reference sequence). Methods used by the authors: Building a distant-metastasis classifier for papillary thyroid cancer drew on CDR3 differences across clinicopathological groups. MiXCR reprocessed the PCR reads for TCRdb. These V and J calls derive from TCRdb rather than the authors' analysis. The sample lists roughly 20,000 clones, roughly 10% occurring once. None of the patients had undergone any treatment ahead of thyroid surgery. V usage is TRBV7-9 and J usage is TRBJ2-1; D not certain. Sequencing used blood. This sequence was found in a female donor with papillary thyroid cancer or a benign thyroid nodule (not recorded which). Some clones in this sample may be carry-over from other donors' samples. CDR3 loop: CASSLEMGYNEQSF. DNA of the CDR3: TGTGCCAGCAGCTTAGAAATGGGCTACAATGAGCAGTCCTTC.